These 32 T cell receptor beta chains share one sample of origin, sequenced in a study of T-cell memory formation after mild COVID-19. Using its own MiXCR run on the 5' RACE reads, TCRdb lists one record per CDR3 protein. Here the sample spans around 390,000 distinct CDR3 sequences, roughly 15% being singletons. The sequenced material came from PBMCs or a T cell subset sorted from them (not recorded which). The receptors come from a young man who had mild COVID-19 (a few samples of this study predate the infection). Cell type and time point are not known.

The gene calls are TRBV10-3 and TRBJ1-6, with 7 positions matching TRBD1. The V and J ends lost 5 bases and 7 bases, in that order; junction bases with no gene match: 8. The CDR3 is 15 residues long. Germline values: CDR1 ENHRY, CDR2 SYGVKD. CDR3 sequence: CAISHRDSLNSPLHF. The CDR3 DNA reads as TGTGCCATCAGTCACCGGGACAGTCTGAATTCACCCCTCCACTTT.

This clonotype was seen only a few times. The gene calls are TRBV23-1 and TRBJ2-5, with 7 bases that match TRBD1. TRBV23-1 is annotated as an ORF whose role is uncertain. This CDR3 comprises 17 residues. Losses at the gene ends were 6 bases for V and 3 bases for J; bases not matched to a gene: 16. The CDR3: CASSHDRQGPTEETQYF. In DNA form, the CDR3 reads TGCGCCAGCAGCCACGACCGACAGGGCCCCACCGAAGAGACCCAGTACTTC.

In this sample, this clonotype is medium-sized. This sequence joins TRBV11-2 and TRBJ1-5, with TRBD1 identical over 11 bases. The CDR3 has 14 amino acids. Trimming at V came to 5 bases and at J to 7 bases, leaving 4 bases not matched to a gene. Germline V gene lookup returns CDR1 SGHAT and CDR2 FQNNGV. This chain's CDR3 is CASSVGTGGQPQHF. Here the CDR3 DNA reads TGTGCCAGCAGCGTAGGGACAGGGGGACAGCCCCAGCATTTT.

This clonotype was detected many times. The CDR3 spells CASSDSGTYPGEQYV. CDR3 nucleotide sequence: TGCGCCAGCAGTGATTCCGGGACCTACCCGGGAGAGCAGTACGTC. The chain has TRBV10-2 and TRBJ2-7; the D gene could be TRBD1 or TRBD2 (5 bases each). The CDR3 contains 15 residues. The V and J ends lost 3 bases and 7 bases respectively, with 19 bases between them. Germline values: CDR1 WSHSY, CDR2 SAAADI.

A few counts support this clonotype. This rearrangement joins TRBV28 to TRBJ1-2, with D possibly being TRBD1 (5 bases). CDR1 is MDHEN and CDR2 is SYDVKM in the germline V gene. V was shortened by 8 bases and J by 7 bases, with 17 bases between the two germline ends. This CDR3 spans 13 amino acids. This chain's CDR3 is CASQDGSGGGYTF. DNA for the CDR3: TGTGCCAGCCAAGACGGATCGGGGGGTGGCTACACCTTC.

This clonotype was observed a handful of times. V and J are TRBV28 and TRBJ1-1, with D unresolved. Germline lookup yields CDR1 MDHEN and CDR2 SYDVKM. This CDR3 contains 15 residues. V was shortened by 6 bases and J by 1 base, with 15 bases between the two germline ends. DNA for the CDR3: TGTGCCAGCAGCCTAGAATCTCTGGGGAACACTGAAGCTTTCTTT. Protein: CASSLESLGNTEAFF.

The chain is built from TRBV7-2 and TRBJ2-7; 11 nucleotides match TRBD2. The CDR3 extends over 14 amino acids. The germline CDR1 and CDR2 sequences are SGHTA and FQGNSA. The V and J ends lost 5 bases and 4 bases, in that order; junction bases with no gene match: 4. In nucleotides, the CDR3 is TGTGCCAGCAGCCAACTAGCGGGGGCATACGAGCAGTACTTC. Translating it yields CASSQLAGAYEQYF. Using reference TRBV7-2 and TRBJ2-7 for the parts outside the CDR3, the full variable domain is GAGVSQSPSNKVTEKGKDVELRCDPISGHTALYWYRQSLGQGLEFLIYFQGNSAPDKSGLPSDRFSAERTGGSVSTLTIQRTQQEDSAVYLCASSQLAGAYEQYFGPGTRLTVT.

There are a few counts of this clonotype. The chain employs TRBV18 and TRBJ2-7; possible D gene TRBD1, 5 bases. Trimming left V 1 base short and J 3 bases short, with 13 bases between. There are 15 residues in the CDR3. CDR1 is KGHSH and CDR2 is LQKENI in the germline V gene. The CDR3 coding sequence is TGTGCCAGCTCACCACAAGAGACAGTCGTCTACGAGCAGTACGTC. Translated, it gives CASSPQETVVYEQYV.

The V and J genes are TRBV5-5 and TRBJ1-5; 8 bases line up with TRBD1. Germline V gene sequence: CDR1 SGHKS, CDR2 YYEKEE (reference sequence). This CDR3 contains 16 residues. Trimming removed 3 bases from V and 4 bases from J; junction bases left unmatched: 9. In DNA form, the CDR3 reads TGTGCCAGCAGCTCGACAGGGGTTGGGGGGAATCAGCCCCAGCATTTT. Amino acids: CASSSTGVGGNQPQHF.

The chain uses TRBV15 and TRBJ1-6; no reliable D call. CDR1 LNHNV and CDR2 YYDKDF come from the germline V gene (reference sequence). The CDR3 totals 16 residues. Trimming stripped 5 bases from V and 1 base from J, with 12 bases between. For the CDR3, the DNA is TGTGCCACCAGCGCACGCAGTGGATCCTATAATTCACCCCTCCACTTT. Encoded protein: CATSARSGSYNSPLHF.

This clonotype showed up just a few times. This chain uses TRBV28 with TRBJ2-2; possible D gene TRBD1, 5 bases. With 1 base removed from V and 0 bases from J, the gap between germline ends came to 12 bases. Germline V gene sequence: CDR1 MDHEN, CDR2 SYDVKM. This CDR3 region has 17 residues. The CDR3 protein is CASSLSDTYANTGELFF. CDR3 nucleotide sequence: TGTGCCAGCAGTTTATCGGACACCTACGCGAACACCGGGGAGCTGTTTTTT.

The DNA for the CDR3 is TGTGCCAGCAGCTACGGAGGGGGACAGGGAGGAGGCTACACCTTC. This gives the protein CASSYGGGQGGGYTF. This rearrangement joins TRBV7-2 to TRBJ1-2; 9 positions agree with TRBD1. Germline CDR1 is SGHTA and CDR2 is FQGNSA. V gave up 4 bases and J gave up 8 bases; unmatched junction bases: 11. CDR3 length: 15 residues.

In its sample, this clonotype was seen a few times. This CDR3 is CASSLAKQAATNEKLFF. DNA of the CDR3: TGTGCCAGCAGCTTAGCGAAACAGGCAGCAACTAATGAAAAACTGTTTTTT. V gene TRBV7-8 combines with J gene TRBJ1-4; maybe TRBD1 (5 bases). The CDR3 extends over 17 amino acids. CDR1 and CDR2 (germline): SGHVS, FQNEAQ. Between the trimmed V and J ends, which lost 0 bases and 0 bases, there was a span of 11 bases.

This clonotype turned up a few times. This sequence joins TRBV20-1 and TRBJ2-7; D remains ambiguous. Germline-derived CDR1 and CDR2 are DFQATT and SNEGSKA (reference sequence). This CDR3 has 13 residues. V was trimmed by 5 bases and J by 3 bases, leaving 14 bases between them. The CDR3: CSASDSPDYEQYF. The DNA for the CDR3 is TGCAGTGCTTCCGACTCGCCAGACTACGAGCAGTACTTC.

This clonotype was detected ten times or more. This chain joins TRBV5-1 and TRBJ2-1; TRBD1 matches at 7 bases. V dropped 3 bases and J dropped 7; count of bases not matched to a gene: 7. Germline-derived CDR1 and CDR2 are SGHRS and YFSETQ. This CDR3 comprises 14 residues. CDR3 residues: CASSSDTGVNEQFF. In DNA, the CDR3 is TGCGCCAGCAGCTCGGACACAGGGGTGAATGAGCAGTTCTTC.

Many counts were recorded for this clonotype. This rearrangement joins TRBV20-1 to TRBJ1-4; D may be TRBD1 (6 bases). Germline CDR1 is DFQATT and CDR2 is SNEGSKA (reference sequence). V lost 5 bases and J 7 bases, leaving 20 bases between the germline ends. The CDR3 extends over 15 amino acids. In DNA, the CDR3 is TGCAGTGCTCGGGGGACGGGGGGCGCGGGTGAAAAACTGTTTTTT. Translating gives CSARGTGGAGEKLFF.

This clonotype was found many times. This chain connects TRBV4-1 to TRBJ1-1, with D possibly TRBD1 on 5 matching bases. The V end was cut by 1 base, the J end by 11 bases, with 11 bases between. CDR1 and CDR2 from the germline V gene are MGHRA and YSYEKL. The CDR3 is made up of 12 amino acids. The CDR3 DNA reads as TGCGCCAGCAGCCAAGTGGCAGGGAGGGCTTTCTTT. Translated: CASSQVAGRAFF.

This chain links TRBV11-2 with TRBJ1-1, with D unresolved. Germline lookup yields CDR1 SGHAT and CDR2 FQNNGV. The V and J ends lost 6 bases and 3 bases respectively, with 20 bases between them. The CDR3 loop spans 16 amino acids. CDR3 residues: CASRRRGGSGDTEAFF. The CDR3 bases are TGTGCCAGCAGACGCCGCGGTGGGTCGGGCGACACTGAAGCTTTCTTT.

This clonotype was counted a few times. This chain connects TRBV11-3 to TRBJ2-3, with D unresolved. The CDR3 contains 14 residues. Germline V gene lookup returns CDR1 SGHNT and CDR2 YENEEA. Trimming removed 2 bases at V and 4 bases at J, with 10 bases between. CDR3 region: CASSLNLGSDTQYF. CDR3 DNA sequence: TGTGCCAGCAGCTTAAATCTGGGTTCAGATACGCAGTATTTT.

This clonotype has only a few counts. The rearrangement links TRBV28 to TRBJ2-2; unclear D gene. Trimming cost V 6 bases and J 7 bases, with 6 bases left between them. The CDR3 is made up of 11 amino acids. Germline loops: CDR1 MDHEN, CDR2 SYDVKM. This chain's CDR3 is CASSPFGELFF. The CDR3 region has the DNA TGTGCCAGCAGCCCGTTCGGGGAGCTGTTTTTT.

This clonotype was counted only a few times. The V gene is TRBV5-4, the J gene TRBJ2-1, with D perhaps matching TRBD2 (6 bases). V gave up 2 bases and J gave up 9 bases, with 18 bases separating them. CDR1 is SGHNT, CDR2 YYREEE, per germline (reference sequence). The CDR3 consists of 15 residues. The CDR3 here is CASSFASLAGSEQFF. Written as DNA, the CDR3 is TGTGCCAGCAGCTTCGCGTCACTAGCAGGGAGTGAGCAGTTCTTC.

The V and J genes are TRBV10-3 and TRBJ1-5; no clear D gene. Looked up from germline, CDR1 is ENHRY and CDR2 is SYGVKD. This CDR3 comprises 12 residues. V was pared by 4 bases and J by 2 bases, with 3 bases between. This chain's CDR3 is CAISVGNQPQHF. CDR3 sequence (DNA): TGTGCCATCAGTGTAGGCAATCAGCCCCAGCATTTT.

The rearrangement links TRBV15 to TRBJ1-1; no reliable D call. This CDR3 comprises 12 residues. The V gene's germline CDR1 is LNHNV and CDR2 YYDKDF (reference sequence). With 0 bases removed from V and 2 bases from J, the gap between germline ends came to 1 base. The CDR3 nucleotides read TGTGCCACCAGCAGAGATAACACTGAAGCTTTCTTT. The encoded protein is CATSRDNTEAFF.

This sequence joins TRBV7-9 and TRBJ1-4, with D maybe TRBD1 (5 bases). The CDR3 runs 16 residues. V lost 5 bases to trimming and J lost 8 bases, with 21 bases between them. The V gene's germline CDR1 is SEHNR and CDR2 FQNEAQ (reference sequence). CDR3 in amino acids: CASSPGTGDLTEKLFF. The CDR3 DNA follows: TGTGCCAGCAGCCCAGGGACGGGCGATCTGACGGAAAAACTGTTTTTT.

Only a few counts were recorded for this clonotype. The CDR3 coding sequence is TGTGCCAGCAGTGACTCCACAGGGAGCACTGAAGCTTTCTTT. This codes for CASSDSTGSTEAFF. The genes are TRBV2 and TRBJ1-1, with D tentatively TRBD1 (6 bases). V was clipped by 3 bases and J by 4 bases, with 12 bases between them. This CDR3 has 14 amino acids. Germline V CDR1 and CDR2: SNHLY, FYNNEI. Variable domain in full (rest from reference TRBV2 and TRBJ1-1): EPEVTQTPSHQVTQMGQEVILRCVPISNHLYFYWYRQILGQKVEFLVSFYNNEISEKSEIFDDQFSVERPDGSNFTLKIRSTKLEDSAMYFCASSDSTGSTEAFFGQGTRLTVV.

The sample holds a few counts of this clonotype. This chain links TRBV6-5 with TRBJ1-6; TRBD1 agrees at 9 bases. After removal of 2 bases from V and 7 bases from J, the junction contained 3 bases not matched to a gene. CDR1 and CDR2 (germline): MNHEY, SVGAGI. The CDR3 sequence is 15 residues long. The DNA of the CDR3 is TGTGCCAGCAGTTACACCGGACAGGGGAATTCACCCCTCCACTTT. Protein: CASSYTGQGNSPLHF.

This chain uses TRBV7-9 with TRBJ1-6; perhaps TRBD1 as D (5 bases). The V and J ends lost 3 bases and 4 bases respectively, with 16 bases between them. The germline gives CDR1 SEHNR, CDR2 FQNEAQ (reference sequence). The CDR3 spans 17 residues. The CDR3 DNA sequence: TGTGCCAGCAGCTTGGGTTACCGGGACCTTTATAATTCACCCCTCCACTTT. It is translated as CASSLGYRDLYNSPLHF. Combining the CDR3 with reference TRBV7-9 and TRBJ1-6 gives the whole variable domain DTGVSQNPRHKITKRGQNVTFRCDPISEHNRLYWYRQTLGQGPEFLTYFQNEAQLEKSRLLSDRFSAERPKGSFSTLEIQRTEQGDSAMYLCASSLGYRDLYNSPLHFGNGTRLTVT.

This clonotype has more than one count but fewer than ten. The chain has TRBV27 and TRBJ1-6; unclear D gene. With 5 bases removed from V and 6 bases from J, the gap between germline ends came to 11 bases. The CDR3 contains 14 residues. The germline CDR1 and CDR2 sequences are MNHEY and SMNVEV (reference sequence). CDR3 in DNA: TGTGCCAGCAGTGGAAGGGTCGCTAATTCACCCCTCCACTTT. It yields the protein CASSGRVANSPLHF.

This sequence joins TRBV15 and TRBJ2-7, with 10 bases aligning to TRBD2. Germline CDR1 reads LNHNV; CDR2 reads YYDKDF (reference sequence). After removal of 0 bases from V and 2 bases from J, the junction contained 4 bases not matched to a gene. The CDR3 totals 16 residues. In nucleotides, the CDR3 is TGTGCCACCAGCAGAGAAGAAGCGGGGGGGGCCTACGAGCAGTACTTC. Translation gives CATSREEAGGAYEQYF.

This clonotype has just a few counts. The CDR3 loop reads CASSPTGTGPYEQYF. For the CDR3, the DNA is TGTGCCAGCAGTCCCACCGGGACAGGGCCCTACGAGCAGTACTTC. This chain links TRBV6-5 with TRBJ2-7, with 9 nucleotides matching TRBD1. Per the germline V gene, CDR1 is MNHEY and CDR2 is SVGAGI. The CDR3 consists of 15 residues. Germline trimming cut 5 bases from V and 2 bases from J; bases unmatched to any gene: 7.

This clonotype was counted only a few times. This chain's CDR3 is CASSPGWNTEAFF. CDR3 DNA: TGTGCCAGCAGCCCAGGGTGGAACACTGAAGCTTTCTTT. The chain is built from TRBV7-3 and TRBJ1-1; D is perhaps TRBD1 (5 bases). Germline values: CDR1 SGHTA, CDR2 FQGTGA. The CDR3 has 13 amino acids. Trimming pared 5 bases from V and 1 base from J, leaving 8 bases between.

The V gene is TRBV13, the J gene TRBJ2-5, with a weak D call TRBD2 (7 bases). This CDR3 has 17 residues. V was cut by 5 bases and J by 0 bases, with 19 bases left in between. Germline lookup yields CDR1 PRHDT and CDR2 FYEKMQ (reference sequence). CDR3 protein: CASSPGQRGGYQETQYF. CDR3 DNA sequence: TGTGCCAGCAGCCCCGGACAGAGGGGGGGGTACCAAGAGACCCAGTACTTC.